The source of this T cell receptor (beta chain) is a study of blood T cell repertoires in COVID-19. At the level of the study: The origin of the acute and convalescent COVID-19 samples was the United States, Italy and Spain.

Original processing notes: Reference gene primer amplification in the assay estimated nucleated cell counts. TCRdb's copy holds only in-frame clones and misses some; the assay was immunoSEQ multiplex PCR. V, J and clone size were drawn from that table, and D and trimming were deduced from the DNA. This table has approximately 350,000 clones, 83% appearing once. The CDR3 sequence is 15 residues long. CDR1 and CDR2 (germline): SGHRS, YFSETQ. Trimming removed 5 bases from V and 9 bases from J, with 18 bases in between. This clone showed up just a few times. The gene calls are TRBV5-1 and TRBJ1-6; a possible D gene is TRBD1 (5 bases). The sequence was collected from a man aged 25-45 years with active or convalescent COVID-19. The specimen was peripheral blood. The CDR3 reads CASSYDRGTGSPLHF. In DNA, the CDR3 is TGCGCCAGCAGTTACGACAGAGGGACTGGTTCACCCCTCCACTTT.